The clone carrying this T cell receptor (beta chain) occurred once. The data are from a study of blood T cell repertoires in COVID-19. Across the study: COVID-19 samples, acute and convalescent, were from the United States, Italy and Spain. In each case, the material was cDNA or gDNA derived from T cells, B-cell-depleted T cells, or PBMCs.

Authors' analysis steps: Cell counts per sample came from amplifying reference gene primers. Some clones are missing from TCRdb's copy, which holds only in-frame ones; the method was immunoSEQ multiplex PCR. V and J calls and clone size are copied from that table; D and trimming were computed from the DNA. This sample yields about 100,000 clones, of which 85% are seen a single time; less than 2% belongs to the top ten. The V and J ends lost 1 base and 5 bases respectively, with 22 bases between them. Germline CDR1 is LNHNV and CDR2 is YYDKDF (reference sequence). This CDR3 contains 18 residues. The clonotype was recovered from a woman in her seventies with active or convalescent COVID-19. The chain carries TRBV15 and TRBJ2-3; D perhaps matches TRBD1 (8 bases). The sequencing sample was made of peripheral blood. The CDR3 nucleotides read TGTGCCACCAGCAGAGGCGAATCAGGGGGCGCGGGGGAAGATACGCAGTATTTT. This encodes CATSRGESGGAGEDTQYF.